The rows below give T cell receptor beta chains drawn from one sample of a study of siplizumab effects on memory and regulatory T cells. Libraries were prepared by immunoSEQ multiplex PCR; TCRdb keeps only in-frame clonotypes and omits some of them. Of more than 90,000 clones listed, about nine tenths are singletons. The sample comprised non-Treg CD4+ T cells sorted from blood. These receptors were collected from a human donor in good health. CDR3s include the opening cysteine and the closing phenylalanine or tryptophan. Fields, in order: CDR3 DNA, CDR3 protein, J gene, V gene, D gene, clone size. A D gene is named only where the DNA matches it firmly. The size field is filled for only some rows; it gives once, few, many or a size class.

TGTGCCAGCAGCTTGATTAGCGGGAGTACCGGGGAGCTGTTTTTT | CASSLISGSTGELFF | TRBJ2-2 | TRBV5-4 | TRBD2 | once
TGTGCCAGCAGCTCCGGACAGGGGCGCGGCTATGGCTACACCTTC | CASSSGQGRGYGYTF | TRBJ1-2 | TRBV7-2 | TRBD1 | .
TGCGCCAGCAGCTTGGGGGGACTAGCGGGAGGCGCAGATACGCAGTATTTT | CASSLGGLAGGADTQYF | TRBJ2-3 | TRBV5-1 | TRBD2 | .
TGTGCCTGGAGTGTACGACAGGGGGTAGCTGAAGCTTTCTTT | CAWSVRQGVAEAFF | TRBJ1-1 | TRBV30 | TRBD1 | .
TGTGCCAGCAGTTCCTACAGGACTCACGGAGACAATGAGCAGTTCTTC | CASSSYRTHGDNEQFF | TRBJ2-1 | TRBV28 | . | .
TGTGCCAGCAGTTTTGTGGACAGGGGGGACTATGGCTACACCTTC | CASSFVDRGDYGYTF | TRBJ1-2 | TRBV28 | TRBD1 | .
TGTGCCAGCAGCCAAGGGGCGCGGGGAAACACCATATATTTT | CASSQGARGNTIYF | TRBJ1-3 | TRBV6-5 | . | .
TGTGCCAGCAGTTTCGACAGGGGTGACACCATATATTTT | CASSFDRGDTIYF | TRBJ1-3 | TRBV6-1 | TRBD1 | .
TGTGCCAGCAGCACGCCGGGGGGGGGATCAGGGATAGCTAACTATGGCTACACCTTC | CASSTPGGGSGIANYGYTF | TRBJ1-2 | TRBV5-4 | . | .
TGTGCTAGTGGTACCGTAGGGACAGTCCTAACAACTAATGAAAAACTGTTTTTT | CASGTVGTVLTTNEKLFF | TRBJ1-4 | TRBV12-5 | TRBD1 | .
TGTGCCAGCAGCTTATTAAACGAGCAGTACTTC | CASSLLNEQYF | TRBJ2-7 | TRBV7-8 | . | .
TGTGCCAGTAGGCGAGGACAGGGAAATTCACCCCTCCACTTT | CASRRGQGNSPLHF | TRBJ1-6 | TRBV19 | TRBD1 | .
TGTGCCAGACAGCTAACAGAACCGTCCTACGAGCAGTACTTC | CARQLTEPSYEQYF | TRBJ2-7 | TRBV27 | . | .
TGTGCCAGTAGTACTCGAACAGGGGAAGACGGCTACACCTTC | CASSTRTGEDGYTF | TRBJ1-2 | TRBV19 | TRBD1 | .
TGTGCCAGCAGCTTGGAGGGGACAGGGACAGATACGCAGTATTTT | CASSLEGTGTDTQYF | TRBJ2-3 | TRBV5-5 | TRBD1 | .
TGTGCCAGCTCAATACGCCAAGAGACCCAGTACTTC | CASSIRQETQYF | TRBJ2-5 | TRBV18 | . | .
TGTGCCAGCAGTCAACCCGGGACTAGCGACAATGAGCAGTTCTTC | CASSQPGTSDNEQFF | TRBJ2-1 | TRBV7-9 | TRBD2 | .
TGTGCCACCGCAAAGGACTACGAGCAGTACTTC | CATAKDYEQYF | TRBJ2-7 | TRBV15 | . | .